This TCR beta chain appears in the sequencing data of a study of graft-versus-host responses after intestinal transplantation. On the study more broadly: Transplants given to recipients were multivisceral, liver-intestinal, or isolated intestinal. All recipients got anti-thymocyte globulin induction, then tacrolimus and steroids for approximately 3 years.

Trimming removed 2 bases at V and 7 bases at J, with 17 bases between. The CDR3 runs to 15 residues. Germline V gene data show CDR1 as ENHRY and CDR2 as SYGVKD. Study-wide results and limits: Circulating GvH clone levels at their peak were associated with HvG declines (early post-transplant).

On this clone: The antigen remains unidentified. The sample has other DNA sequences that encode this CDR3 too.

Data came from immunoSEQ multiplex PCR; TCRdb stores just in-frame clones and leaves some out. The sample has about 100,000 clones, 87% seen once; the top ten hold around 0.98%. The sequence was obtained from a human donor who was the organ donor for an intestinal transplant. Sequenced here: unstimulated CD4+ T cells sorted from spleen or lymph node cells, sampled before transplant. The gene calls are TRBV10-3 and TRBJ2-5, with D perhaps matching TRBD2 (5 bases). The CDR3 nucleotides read TGTGCCATCAGTGAGCCCCCCGGTCTCGCGGGGACCCAGTACTTC. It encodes CAISEPPGLAGTQYF.